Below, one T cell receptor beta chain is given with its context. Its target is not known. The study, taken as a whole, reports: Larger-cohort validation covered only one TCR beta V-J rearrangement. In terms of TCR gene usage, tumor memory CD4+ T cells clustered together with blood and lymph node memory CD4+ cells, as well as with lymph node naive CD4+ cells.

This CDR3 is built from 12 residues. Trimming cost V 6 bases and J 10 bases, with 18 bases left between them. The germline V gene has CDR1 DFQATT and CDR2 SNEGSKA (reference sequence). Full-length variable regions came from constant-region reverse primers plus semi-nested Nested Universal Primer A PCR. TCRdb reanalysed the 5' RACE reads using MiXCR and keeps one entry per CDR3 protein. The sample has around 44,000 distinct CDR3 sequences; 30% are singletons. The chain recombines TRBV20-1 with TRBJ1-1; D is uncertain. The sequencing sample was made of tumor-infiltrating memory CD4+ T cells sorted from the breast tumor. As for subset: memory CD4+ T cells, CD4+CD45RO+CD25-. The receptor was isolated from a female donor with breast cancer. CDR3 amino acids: CSARAQALGAFF. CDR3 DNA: TGCAGTGCGCGAGCGCAGGCCCTAGGAGCTTTCTTT.